A single sample gave rise to the 30 T cell receptor beta chains below, sequenced in a study of CD8 T cells in ankylosing spondylitis. One entry per CDR3 protein, called by TCRdb with MiXCR from the 5' RACE reads. The sample holds about 240,000 distinct CDR3 sequences, 9.5% to 12% seen once. Sequences were obtained from blood, either unsorted or a sorted T cell fraction (not recorded which). The receptor source for this set is a male donor with ankylosing spondylitis or in good health (not recorded which).

This clonotype was observed many times. The genes are TRBV29-1 and TRBJ2-5; D is undetermined. With 4 bases removed from V and 1 base from J, the gap between germline ends came to 4 bases. There are 11 residues in the CDR3. Germline lookup yields CDR1 SQVTM and CDR2 ANQGSEA. CDR3 region: CSVGPQETQYF. As DNA, the CDR3 is TGCAGCGTTGGTCCCCAAGAGACCCAGTACTTC.

This clonotype was picked up many times. The J gene is TRBJ1-1, the V gene TRBV6-5, with D possibly being TRBD1 (6 bases). Deletions cut 6 bases from V and 7 bases from J, with 9 bases between. The CDR3 totals 11 residues. Germline CDR1 and CDR2: MNHEY and SVGAGI. The CDR3 protein is CASSQGNEAFF. The CDR3 DNA reads TGTGCCAGCAGCCAGGGGAATGAAGCTTTCTTT.

This clonotype showed up many times. The chain links TRBV25-1 to TRBJ2-2, with TRBD2 as a possible D gene (6 bases). Germline V gene lookup returns CDR1 MGHDK and CDR2 SYGVNS. Trimming took 7 bases from V and 4 from J, leaving 16 bases between them. CDR3 length equals 15 residues. CDR3 region: CASTPVGLGTGELFF. The CDR3 DNA follows: TGTGCCAGCACTCCAGTGGGACTCGGCACCGGGGAGCTGTTTTTT.

The J gene is TRBJ1-6, the V gene TRBV7-9; D remains unclear. The germline V gene encodes CDR1 SEHNR and CDR2 FQNEAQ (reference sequence). Deletions cut 5 bases from V and 5 bases from J, with 16 bases between. CDR3 length equals 16 residues. DNA of the CDR3: TGTGCCAGCAGCCGCTTCGCCCGTGCTCATAATTCACCCCTCCACTTT. Protein: CASSRFARAHNSPLHF.

The table lists this clonotype with many counts. The V and J genes are TRBV28 and TRBJ1-4, with 7 bases identical to TRBD1. This CDR3 has 15 residues. Per the germline V gene, CDR1 is MDHEN and CDR2 is SYDVKM. Trimming cost V 8 bases and J 2 bases; bases outside gene matches: 8. CDR3 DNA: TGTGCCAGCCAGGGGGGTCTTTCTACTAATGAAAAACTGTTTTTT. It specifies CASQGGLSTNEKLFF.

The sample holds many counts of this clonotype. The chain employs TRBV4-1 and TRBJ1-1, with D possibly being TRBD1 (5 bases). CDR3 length equals 14 residues. Germline CDR1 and CDR2: MGHRA and YSYEKL. Deletions cut 4 bases from V and 1 base from J, with 10 bases between. The CDR3 sequence: CASSRPGTNTEAFF. In DNA form, the CDR3 reads TGCGCCAGCAGCCGTCCCGGGACGAACACTGAAGCTTTCTTT.

This clonotype was seen more than once but under ten times. The DNA for the CDR3 is TGTGCCAGCAGCCTTACAGGGCATGGCTACACCTTC. Translating gives CASSLTGHGYTF. This sequence joins TRBV7-9 and TRBJ1-2, with D maybe TRBD1 (6 bases). V was clipped by 5 bases and J by 6 bases, with 10 bases between them. Looked up from germline, CDR1 is SEHNR and CDR2 is FQNEAQ (reference sequence). This CDR3 comprises 12 residues.

This clonotype was seen repeatedly, ten times or more. The chain has TRBV28 and TRBJ1-4, with D unclear. Germline values: CDR1 MDHEN, CDR2 SYDVKM. V lost 6 bases and J 5 bases, leaving 10 bases between the germline ends. This CDR3 has 13 residues. The CDR3 sequence: CASRVDPNEKLFF. CDR3 DNA: TGTGCCAGCAGAGTTGACCCAAATGAAAAACTGTTTTTT.

The table lists this clonotype with a few counts. The J gene is TRBJ1-6, the V gene TRBV3-1, with 9 bases matching TRBD1. The germline V gene has CDR1 LGHDT and CDR2 YNNKEL (reference sequence). V lost 1 base, J lost 6 bases, and 4 bases stayed unmatched. The CDR3 is made up of 16 amino acids. CDR3 sequence reads: CASSQVSTGGNSPLHF. The CDR3 DNA sequence: TGTGCCAGCAGCCAAGTATCGACAGGGGGTAATTCACCCCTCCACTTT. Based on the CDR3 plus reference TRBV3-1 and TRBJ1-6, the full variable domain is DTAVSQTPKYLVTQMGNDKSIKCEQNLGHDTMYWYKQDSKKFLKIMFSYNNKELIINETVPNRFSPKSPDKAHLNLHINSLELGDSAVYFCASSQVSTGGNSPLHFGNGTRLTVT.

The V call is TRBV18, the J call TRBJ2-3, with D maybe TRBD1 (5 bases). Trimming removed 1 base from V and 7 bases from J, with 12 bases in between. Germline CDR1 KGHSH, CDR2 LQKENI. The CDR3 has 14 amino acids. This CDR3 reads CASSPLVGANTQYF. As DNA, the CDR3 is TGTGCCAGCTCACCACTTGTAGGGGCAAATACGCAGTATTTT.

This clonotype showed up just a few times. The chain has TRBV2 and TRBJ2-3; no firm D call. The CDR3 consists of 12 residues. Trimming left V 8 bases short and J 2 bases short, with 8 bases between. CDR1 is SNHLY, CDR2 FYNNEI, per germline. CDR3 nucleotide sequence: TGTGCCAGCCATCGGGCCACAGATACGCAGTATTTT. It translates to CASHRATDTQYF.

In this sample, this clonotype turned up many times. The chain uses TRBV12-3 or TRBV12-4 and TRBJ2-7; TRBD2 matches 7 bases. The length of the CDR3 is 15 residues. The ends lost 2 bases at V and 5 bases at J; junction bases unmatched: 9. Here the CDR3 DNA reads TGTGCCAGCAGTTTAAGTGTCCGGGGAGGGGACGAGCAGTACTTC. Its translation is CASSLSVRGGDEQYF.

The chain is built from TRBV6-4 and TRBJ2-1, with D possibly matching TRBD2 (5 bases). The CDR3 is made up of 15 amino acids. V lost 0 bases and J 2 bases, leaving 8 bases between the germline ends. Per the germline V gene, CDR1 is MRHNA and CDR2 is SNTAGT. CDR3 nucleotide sequence: TGTGCCAGCAGTGACTCCGAGGGAACCTACAATGAGCAGTTCTTC. It translates to CASSDSEGTYNEQFF.

This clonotype was picked up a small number of times. This rearrangement joins TRBV11-2 to TRBJ2-5; D unresolved. This CDR3 comprises 14 residues. Deletions cut 0 bases from V and 5 bases from J, with 10 bases between. Germline-derived CDR1 and CDR2 are SGHAT and FQNNGV. The CDR3 here is CASSLDLGLETQYF. CDR3 DNA: TGTGCCAGCAGCTTAGATTTAGGGTTGGAGACCCAGTACTTC.

V and J are TRBV3-1 and TRBJ2-5; D is tentatively TRBD1 or TRBD2 (5 bases each). Trimming removed 0 bases at V and 4 bases at J, with 6 bases between. The length of the CDR3 is 13 residues. CDR1 is LGHDT, CDR2 YNNKEL, per germline (reference sequence). CDR3 sequence (DNA): TGTGCCAGCAGCCAAGATGGGGGAGAGACCCAGTACTTC. Translation: CASSQDGGETQYF.

As for this clonotype: Just one base apart from a much larger clone, this may be a read error. The chain combines TRBV5-6 with TRBJ2-5; 11 bases agree with TRBD2. The CDR3 has 17 residues. Per the germline V gene, CDR1 is SGHDT and CDR2 is YYEEEE. CDR3 bases: TGTGACAGCAGCTTGAGTAGTCCTAGCGGGGGGCAAGAGACCCAGTACTTC. Its translation: CDSSLSSPSGGQETQYF. The complete variable domain, with remaining parts taken from reference TRBV5-6 and TRBJ2-5, reads DAGVTQSPTHLIKTRGQQVTLRCSPKSGHDTVSWYQQALGQGPQFIFQYYEEEERQRGNFPDRFSGHQFPNYSSELNVNALLLGDSALYLCDSSLSSPSGGQETQYFGPGTRLLVL.

This chain uses TRBV28 with TRBJ2-5; 7 nucleotides match TRBD1. CDR3 length: 16 residues. Germline trimming cut 5 bases from V and 2 bases from J; bases unmatched to any gene: 11. CDR1 and CDR2 from the germline V gene are MDHEN and SYDVKM. CDR3 protein: CASSPRTGANQETQYF. CDR3 nucleotide sequence: TGTGCCAGCAGTCCACGCACAGGGGCAAATCAAGAGACCCAGTACTTC. Complete variable domain (other parts from reference TRBV28 and TRBJ2-5): DVKVTQSSRYLVKRTGEKVFLECVQDMDHENMFWYRQDPGLGLRLIYFSYDVKMKEKGDIPEGYSVSREKKERFSLILESASTNQTSMYLCASSPRTGANQETQYFGPGTRLLVL.

This clonotype was detected ten times or more. This chain links TRBV6-5 with TRBJ2-3; 9 bases map to TRBD2. The germline gives CDR1 MNHEY, CDR2 SVGAGI. Trimming cost V 0 bases and J 2 bases; bases outside gene matches: 3. This CDR3 region has 16 residues. Here the CDR3 DNA reads TGTGCCAGCAGTTACTCTCTAGCGGGACCCACAGATACGCAGTATTTT. This sequence encodes CASSYSLAGPTDTQYF.

The J gene is TRBJ2-7, the V gene TRBV11-2, with D perhaps matching TRBD1 or TRBD2 (5 bases each). The ends were cut back, 7 bases at V and 3 bases at J, with 16 bases in the middle. CDR1 and CDR2 (germline): SGHAT, FQNNGV. CDR3 length: 14 residues. CDR3 sequence reads: CASNHGGSGYEQYF. The CDR3 DNA is TGTGCCAGCAACCATGGGGGAAGCGGCTACGAGCAGTACTTC.

The sample holds many counts of this clonotype. This chain links TRBV5-1 with TRBJ2-1; TRBD1 is a possible D gene (5 bases). Between the trimmed V and J ends, which lost 3 bases and 0 bases, there was a span of 10 bases. The CDR3 extends over 15 amino acids. Germline CDR1 and CDR2: SGHRS and YFSETQ. The CDR3 bases are TGCGCCAGCAGCTGGACCGACAGCTCCTACAATGAGCAGTTCTTC. Translated, it gives CASSWTDSSYNEQFF.

This clonotype was found a few times. This rearrangement joins TRBV11-3 to TRBJ2-3, with D perhaps matching TRBD2 (5 bases). CDR1 and CDR2 from the germline V gene are SGHNT and YENEEA. Trimming left V 5 bases short and J 2 bases short, with 14 bases between. This CDR3 comprises 15 residues. CDR3 DNA: TGTGCCAGCAGCCCATTCGGGCGGGCCACAGATACGCAGTATTTT. The encoded protein is CASSPFGRATDTQYF.

The V gene is TRBV9, the J gene TRBJ1-1; D is unresolved. Deletions cut 3 bases from V and 1 base from J, with 4 bases between. The CDR3 extends over 12 amino acids. Per germline, CDR1 SGDLS and CDR2 YYNGEE. The CDR3 bases are TGTGCCAGCAGCGGCAGGAACACTGAAGCTTTCTTT. It translates to CASSGRNTEAFF.

This clonotype was picked up many times. The genes are TRBV18 and TRBJ2-1, with 10 bases lining up with TRBD1. Per germline, CDR1 KGHSH and CDR2 LQKENI. V lost 4 bases and J lost 7; bases outside the gene matches: 7. The CDR3 length is 15 residues. The CDR3 nucleotides are TGTGCCAGCTCACTGATCGGGACAGGGGATAATGAGCAGTTCTTC. Translating it yields CASSLIGTGDNEQFF.

This clonotype showed up many times. The chain employs TRBV10-3 and TRBJ1-2; 7 nucleotides agree with TRBD1. Germline CDR1 reads ENHRY; CDR2 reads SYGVKD. There are 13 residues in the CDR3. V shed 0 bases and J 13 bases; nucleotides not matched to a gene: 8. The CDR3 sequence: CAISESTGDSPTF. The CDR3 DNA is TGTGCCATCAGTGAGTCTACAGGGGACTCCCCCACCTTC.

This clonotype was picked up many times. The V and J genes are TRBV7-6 and TRBJ1-1, with D possibly being TRBD1 (5 bases). CDR1 is SGHVS, CDR2 FNYEAQ, per germline. V was pared by 8 bases and J by 0 bases, with 10 bases between. This CDR3 region has 13 residues. This CDR3 is CASSTDLNTEAFF. CDR3 DNA sequence: TGTGCCAGCTCGACAGATCTGAACACTGAAGCTTTCTTT.

This clonotype was counted many times. V is TRBV5-1 and J is TRBJ1-1, with D perhaps matching TRBD1 (6 bases). Looked up from germline, CDR1 is SGHRS and CDR2 is YFSETQ. CDR3 length equals 17 residues. The V end was cut by 1 base, the J end by 1 base, with 17 bases between. Here the CDR3 DNA reads TGCGCCAGCAGCTTGAGAGGGGGAAGTTGGGAGAACACTGAAGCTTTCTTT. Its translation: CASSLRGGSWENTEAFF.

The chain carries TRBV6-2 or TRBV6-3 and TRBJ2-7, with D maybe TRBD2 (5 bases). Trimming took 2 bases from V and 3 from J, leaving 8 bases between them. The length of the CDR3 is 13 residues. Germline-derived CDR1 and CDR2 are MNHEY and SVGEGT. CDR3 protein: CASSYVTNYEQYF. The DNA of the CDR3 is TGTGCCAGCAGTTACGTGACTAACTACGAGCAGTACTTC.

Ten or more counts support this clonotype. In DNA form, the CDR3 reads TGCAGTGCTAGAGAGACCACAGATACGCAGTATTTT. This translates into CSARETTDTQYF. The V gene is TRBV20-1, the J gene TRBJ2-3, with no clear D. Germline-derived CDR1 and CDR2 are DFQATT and SNEGSKA (reference sequence). V gave up 0 bases and J gave up 2 bases, with 3 bases separating them. The length of the CDR3 is 12 residues.

This clonotype was counted at least ten times. The genes are TRBV5-1 and TRBJ2-3, with TRBD2 identical over 13 bases. Germline assignment: CDR1 SGHRS and CDR2 YFSETQ. Trimming removed 4 bases from V and 4 bases from J; junction bases left unmatched: 3. This CDR3 region has 15 residues. CDR3 sequence reads: CASSPGLAGADTQYF. The CDR3 DNA reads as TGCGCCAGCAGCCCCGGACTAGCGGGAGCAGATACGCAGTATTTT. Combining the CDR3 with reference TRBV5-1 and TRBJ2-3 gives the whole variable domain KAGVTQTPRYLIKTRGQQVTLSCSPISGHRSVSWYQQTPGQGLQFLFEYFSETQRNKGNFPGRFSGRQFSNSRSEMNVSTLELGDSALYLCASSPGLAGADTQYFGPGTRLTVL.

The chain joins TRBV5-1 to TRBJ2-3; TRBD2 might be the D (6 bases). V lost 0 bases and J lost 4, with 12 bases in between. Germline V gives CDR1 SGHRS, CDR2 YFSETQ. This CDR3 region has 15 residues. Here the CDR3 reads CASSLGRASADTQYF. Here the CDR3 DNA reads TGCGCCAGCAGCTTGGGGAGGGCTAGTGCAGATACGCAGTATTTT.